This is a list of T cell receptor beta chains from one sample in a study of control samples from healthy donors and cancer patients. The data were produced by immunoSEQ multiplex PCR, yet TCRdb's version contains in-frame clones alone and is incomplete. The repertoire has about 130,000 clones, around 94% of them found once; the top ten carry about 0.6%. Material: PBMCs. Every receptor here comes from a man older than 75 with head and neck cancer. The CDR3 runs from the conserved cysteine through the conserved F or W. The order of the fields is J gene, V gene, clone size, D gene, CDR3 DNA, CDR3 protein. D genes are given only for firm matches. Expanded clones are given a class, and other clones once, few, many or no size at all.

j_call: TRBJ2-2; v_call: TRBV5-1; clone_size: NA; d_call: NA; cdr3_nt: TGCGCCAGCAGCCATCCTCAACAGACCGGGGAGCTGTTTTTT; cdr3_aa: CASSHPQQTGELFF
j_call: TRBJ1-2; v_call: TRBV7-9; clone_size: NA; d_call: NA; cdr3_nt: TGTGCCAGCAGCTTAGTTGGGGCTGGTTCCTATGGCTACACCTTC; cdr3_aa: CASSLVGAGSYGYTF
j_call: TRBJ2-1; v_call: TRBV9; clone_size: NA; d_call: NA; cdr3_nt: TGTGCCAGCAGCGCCCGTGGGCCTTCCTACAATGAGCAGTTCTTC; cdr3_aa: CASSARGPSYNEQFF
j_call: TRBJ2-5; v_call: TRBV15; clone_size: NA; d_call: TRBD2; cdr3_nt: TGTGCCACCAGCAGCGGGGGGGCCTGGGAGAGGGCCCAGTACTTC; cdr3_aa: CATSSGGAWERAQYF
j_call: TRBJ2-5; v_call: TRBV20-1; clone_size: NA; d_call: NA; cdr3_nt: TGCAGTGCTAGTCTTTGGCAGCAAGAGACCCAGTACTTC; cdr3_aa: CSASLWQQETQYF
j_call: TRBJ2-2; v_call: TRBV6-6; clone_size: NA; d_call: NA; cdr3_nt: TGTGCCAGCAGTTACTCGAGGACTGAGACGACCGGGGAGCTGTTTTTT; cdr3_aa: CASSYSRTETTGELFF
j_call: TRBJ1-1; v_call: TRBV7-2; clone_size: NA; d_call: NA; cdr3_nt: TGTGCCAGCAGCTTAGCAGAACGGGACACTGAAGCTTTCTTT; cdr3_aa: CASSLAERDTEAFF
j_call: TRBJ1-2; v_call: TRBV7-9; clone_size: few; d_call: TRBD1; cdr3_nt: TGTGCCAGCAGCAGAGGGACAGGGCCCGCCTACACCTTC; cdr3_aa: CASSRGTGPAYTF
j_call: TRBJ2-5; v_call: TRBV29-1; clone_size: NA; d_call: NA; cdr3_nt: TGCAGCGTTGAAACGCTTCGACAGAGACAAGAGACCCAGTACTTC; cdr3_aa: CSVETLRQRQETQYF
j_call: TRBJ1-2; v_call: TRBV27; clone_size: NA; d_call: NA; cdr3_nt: TGTGCCAGCAGTTTACGGGCAGGGACCAACTATGGCTACACCTTC; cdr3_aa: CASSLRAGTNYGYTF
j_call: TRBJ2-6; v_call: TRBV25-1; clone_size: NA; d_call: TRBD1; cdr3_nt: TGTGCCAGCAGTACACAGGGGATTACCGGGGCCAACGTCCTGACTTTC; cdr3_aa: CASSTQGITGANVLTF
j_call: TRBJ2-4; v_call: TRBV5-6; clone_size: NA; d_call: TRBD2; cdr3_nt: TGTGCCAGCAGCCTAGGGGCTAGCGGCTTAGCCAAAAACATTCAGTACTTC; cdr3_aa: CASSLGASGLAKNIQYF
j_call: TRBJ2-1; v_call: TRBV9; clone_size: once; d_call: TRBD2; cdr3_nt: TGTGCCAGCAGCTTCATTCAGCGGGGTCTCTCCTACAATGAGCAGTTCTTC; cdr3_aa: CASSFIQRGLSYNEQFF
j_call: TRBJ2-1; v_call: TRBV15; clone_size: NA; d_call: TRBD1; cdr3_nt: TGTGCCACCAGCAGAGAGGAACAGGGGAGCCCCTACAATGAGCAGTTCTTC; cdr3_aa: CATSREEQGSPYNEQFF
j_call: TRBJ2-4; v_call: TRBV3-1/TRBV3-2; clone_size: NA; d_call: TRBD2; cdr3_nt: TGTGCCAGCAGCCAAGGGAGGACTAGCGGGAGTAAAGCCAAAAACATTCAGTACTTC; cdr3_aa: CASSQGRTSGSKAKNIQYF
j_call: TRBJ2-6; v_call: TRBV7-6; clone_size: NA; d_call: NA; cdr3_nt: TGTGCCAGCAGCTTAGCGCCCCAAACAAGCCACAGGGCTGGGGCCAACGTCCTGACTTTC; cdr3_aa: CASSLAPQTSHRAGANVLTF
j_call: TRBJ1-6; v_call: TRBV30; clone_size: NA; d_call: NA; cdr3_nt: TGTGCCTGTTCCCGGGATGTGGCCCTCCACTTT; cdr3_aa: CACSRDVALHF
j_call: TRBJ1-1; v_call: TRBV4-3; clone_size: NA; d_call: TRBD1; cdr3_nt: TGCGCCAGCAGCCAAGATGGAACAGGGGGTAGCACTGAAGCTTTCTTT; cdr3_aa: CASSQDGTGGSTEAFF
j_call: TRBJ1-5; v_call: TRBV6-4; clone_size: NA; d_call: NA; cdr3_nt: TGTGCCAGCAGTGCACAGTATCAGCCCCAGCATTTT; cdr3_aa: CASSAQYQPQHF
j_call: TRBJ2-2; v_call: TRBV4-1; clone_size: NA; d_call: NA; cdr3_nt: TGCGCCAGCAGCCAAGAAAGGACCGGGGAGCTGTTTTTT; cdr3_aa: CASSQERTGELFF
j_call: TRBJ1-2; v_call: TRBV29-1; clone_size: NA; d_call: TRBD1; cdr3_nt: TGCAGCGCTGGACAGGGTGCTAACTATGGCTACACCTTC; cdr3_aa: CSAGQGANYGYTF
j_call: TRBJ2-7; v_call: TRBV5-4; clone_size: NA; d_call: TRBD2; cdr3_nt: TGTGCCAGCCGCAACTTGGGTAGCGGGGGTCGTTACGAGCAGTACTTC; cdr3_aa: CASRNLGSGGRYEQYF
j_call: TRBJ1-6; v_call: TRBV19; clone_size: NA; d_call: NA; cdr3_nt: TGTGCCAGTAGCTGGGGCAGGGGTGAAAATTCACCCCTCCACTTT; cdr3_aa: CASSWGRGENSPLHF
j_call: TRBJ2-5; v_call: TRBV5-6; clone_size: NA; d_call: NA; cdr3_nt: TGTGCCAGCAGCTACGCTCAGGGCGGAGAGACCCAGTACTTC; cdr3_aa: CASSYAQGGETQYF
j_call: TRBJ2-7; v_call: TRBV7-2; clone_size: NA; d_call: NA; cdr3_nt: TGTGCCAGCAGCTTAGTCGGCCTTAGAGGGTCCTACGAGCAGTACTTC; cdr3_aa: CASSLVGLRGSYEQYF
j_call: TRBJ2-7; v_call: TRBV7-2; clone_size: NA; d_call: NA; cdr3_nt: TGTGCCAGCAGCTTAGCGTTAGCGCAGTACTTC; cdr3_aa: CASSLALAQYF
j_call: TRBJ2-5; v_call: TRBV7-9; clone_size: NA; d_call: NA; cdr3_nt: TGTGCCAGCAGCTTCCCGGGACTGAAAGAGACCCAGTACTTC; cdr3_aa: CASSFPGLKETQYF